This is a list of T cell receptor beta chains from one sample in a study of T-cell reconstitution after alpha-beta-depleted transplantation in children. TCRdb called the PCR reads again in MiXCR, with one record for every CDR3 protein. The sample holds 440,000 or so distinct CDR3 sequences, 43% seen once. The sequenced sample was PBMCs, obtained before TCRalphabeta/CD19-depleted stem cell transplant. The source of these receptors is a girl aged 2-15 years with aplastic anemia, due to receive a stem cell transplant. Both conserved end residues are part of each CDR3.

v_gene: TRBV4-1; j_gene: TRBJ2-7; CDR3aa: CASSQDGGSYEQYF
v_gene: TRBV10-1; j_gene: TRBJ2-2; CDR3aa: CASGDRGAGELFF
v_gene: TRBV7-9; j_gene: TRBJ2-7; CDR3aa: CASSSTAGSYEQYF
v_gene: TRBV5-1; j_gene: TRBJ2-1; CDR3aa: CASRTSGISYNEQFF
v_gene: TRBV9; j_gene: TRBJ2-7; CDR3aa: CASSPEGVGEQYF
v_gene: TRBV7-9; j_gene: TRBJ1-1; CDR3aa: CASSDRGTEAFF
v_gene: TRBV20-1; j_gene: TRBJ2-1; CDR3aa: CSAMGLGLFYNEQFF
v_gene: TRBV12-3/TRBV12-4; j_gene: TRBJ2-2; CDR3aa: CASSLGTGGTGELFF
v_gene: TRBV24-1; j_gene: TRBJ2-2; CDR3aa: CATSDTPEAANTGELFF
v_gene: TRBV5-6; j_gene: TRBJ2-7; CDR3aa: CASRLAGPSYEQYF
v_gene: TRBV5-1; j_gene: TRBJ2-1; CDR3aa: CASSLVLTPGTVINEQFF
v_gene: TRBV5-1; j_gene: TRBJ2-3; CDR3aa: CASTLTGVSSTDTQYF
v_gene: TRBV20-1; j_gene: TRBJ2-2; CDR3aa: CSARDRVRNTGELFF
v_gene: TRBV10-3; j_gene: TRBJ1-2; CDR3aa: CAISQGGGYGYTF
v_gene: TRBV6-2/TRBV6-3; j_gene: TRBJ2-7; CDR3aa: CASRTDRMTYEQYF
v_gene: TRBV7-2; j_gene: TRBJ2-1; CDR3aa: CASSLWFLAGPGQFF
v_gene: TRBV23-1; j_gene: TRBJ2-5; CDR3aa: CASSQSKSGGQETQYF
v_gene: TRBV7-2; j_gene: TRBJ2-7; CDR3aa: CASSSRLDEQYF
v_gene: TRBV5-4; j_gene: TRBJ2-7; CDR3aa: CASSGYSGAAYEQYF
v_gene: TRBV5-1; j_gene: TRBJ2-3; CDR3aa: CASSELPTGGTDTQYF
v_gene: TRBV20-1; j_gene: TRBJ2-3; CDR3aa: CSARDPPDTQYF
v_gene: TRBV11-1; j_gene: TRBJ2-2; CDR3aa: CASSGGSLAGGWTGELFF
v_gene: TRBV4-2; j_gene: TRBJ2-7; CDR3aa: CASSQEIWGVQYF
v_gene: TRBV7-6; j_gene: TRBJ2-7; CDR3aa: CASSLATSTEQYF
v_gene: TRBV20-1; j_gene: TRBJ1-2; CDR3aa: CSAGQERYTF
v_gene: TRBV24-1; j_gene: TRBJ2-1; CDR3aa: CATSDLSRGGAGGYNEQFF
v_gene: TRBV20-1; j_gene: TRBJ1-2; CDR3aa: CSASTHRQGSNYGYTF
v_gene: TRBV28; j_gene: TRBJ1-5; CDR3aa: CASILRGGNQPQHF
v_gene: TRBV7-6; j_gene: TRBJ2-1; CDR3aa: CASSHYSGGGSYNEQFF
v_gene: TRBV19; j_gene: TRBJ2-1; CDR3aa: CASSMASGGYNEQFF
v_gene: TRBV20-1; j_gene: TRBJ2-7; CDR3aa: CSAAAGVEQYF
v_gene: TRBV30; j_gene: TRBJ2-4; CDR3aa: CAWSGGSKNIQYF
v_gene: TRBV5-1; j_gene: TRBJ2-3; CDR3aa: CASSLADYQGDTQYF
v_gene: TRBV20-1; j_gene: TRBJ2-1; CDR3aa: CSAKGREAYNEQFF
v_gene: TRBV5-1; j_gene: TRBJ2-2; CDR3aa: CASSPQGLLTGELFF
v_gene: TRBV6-1; j_gene: TRBJ2-3; CDR3aa: CASRPDRGLLTDTQYF
v_gene: TRBV6-1; j_gene: TRBJ1-5; CDR3aa: CASTIGRGSNQPQHF
v_gene: TRBV20-1; j_gene: TRBJ1-1; CDR3aa: CSAAKDVSAEAFF
v_gene: TRBV7-2; j_gene: TRBJ2-1; CDR3aa: CASSFQGSGYNEQFF
v_gene: TRBV5-8; j_gene: TRBJ2-5; CDR3aa: CASSLGTGFFETQYF
v_gene: TRBV27; j_gene: TRBJ2-3; CDR3aa: CASRFLAGGPYF
v_gene: TRBV10-3; j_gene: TRBJ2-5; CDR3aa: CAISGGSRAETQYF
v_gene: TRBV20-1; j_gene: TRBJ2-3; CDR3aa: CSATSSGRRDTQYF